This TCR beta chain came from a study of PD-1 blockade in classical Hodgkin lymphoma. Regarding time point: cycle 4 day 1 (C4D1), after 5 to 7 weeks of nivolumab. There was relapse after autologous stem cell transplantation in every patient, and there was variation in brentuximab vedotin exposure. TCRdb keeps only in-frame clones here, not all; method: immunoSEQ multiplex PCR. This sample has 64,000 or so clones; about 92% occur once, and the top ten carry 8%. The receptor was derived from a human donor with classical Hodgkin lymphoma. The specimen was peripheral blood mononuclear cells (PBMCs), collected before the fourth cycle of nivolumab.

CDR3 in amino acids: CASSPWDSSYEQYF. The CDR3 DNA reads as TGTGCCAGCAGCCCTTGGGACTCCTCCTACGAGCAGTACTTC. The chain combines TRBV16 with TRBJ2-7; D is possibly TRBD2 (6 bases). The CDR3 covers 14 residues. V was shortened by 4 bases and J by 0 bases, with 10 bases between the two germline ends. The germline CDR1 and CDR2 sequences are KGHSY and FQNENV.